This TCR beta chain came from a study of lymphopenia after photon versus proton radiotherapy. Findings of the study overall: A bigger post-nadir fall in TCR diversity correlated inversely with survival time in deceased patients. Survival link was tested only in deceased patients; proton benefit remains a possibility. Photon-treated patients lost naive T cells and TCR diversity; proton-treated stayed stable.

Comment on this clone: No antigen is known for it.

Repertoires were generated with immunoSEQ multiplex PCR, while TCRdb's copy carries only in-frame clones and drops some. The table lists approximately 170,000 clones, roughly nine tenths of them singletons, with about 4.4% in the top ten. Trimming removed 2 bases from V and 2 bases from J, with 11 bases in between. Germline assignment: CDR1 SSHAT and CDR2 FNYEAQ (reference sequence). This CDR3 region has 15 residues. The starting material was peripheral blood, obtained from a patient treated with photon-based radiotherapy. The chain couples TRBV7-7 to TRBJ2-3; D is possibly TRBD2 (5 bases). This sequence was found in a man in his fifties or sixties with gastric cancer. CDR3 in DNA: TGTGCCAGCAGCTTAAATTCCGGGGACACAGATACGCAGTATTTT. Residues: CASSLNSGDTDTQYF.